This is a list of T cell receptor beta chains from one sample in a study of shared clonotypes between healthy human individuals. TCRdb keeps only in-frame clones here, not all; method: immunoSEQ multiplex PCR. This repertoire shows approximately 640,000 clones, 72% found once; its top ten account for approximately 1.8%. Sequenced input: memory CD4+ T cells sorted from blood. These receptors were taken from a woman aged 25 to 45 in good health. Each CDR3 is given with its conserved first and last residue. Fields, in order: D gene, V gene, CDR3 length, clone size, J gene, CDR3 DNA, CDR3 protein. The D gene is left open where the match is weak. Clone size is not always given. Where it is, it says once, few, many or a class for expanded clones.

D: TRBD2
V: TRBV5-1
length: 19
size: once
J: TRBJ2-1
DNA: TGCGCCAGCAGCTTGGCCGGGGGACTAGCGGCTAGCTCCTACAATGAGCAGTTCTTC
CDR3: CASSLAGGLAASSYNEQFF

D: NA
V: TRBV5-1
length: 14
size: NA
J: TRBJ1-2
DNA: TGCGCCAGCAGCCTTGACAGCACTAACTATGGCTACACCTTC
CDR3: CASSLDSTNYGYTF

D: NA
V: TRBV21-1
length: 17
size: NA
J: TRBJ1-6
DNA: TGTGCCAGCAGTGCGCGTCTACACATACATCATAATTCACCCCTCCACTTT
CDR3: CASSARLHIHHNSPLHF

D: NA
V: TRBV5-4
length: 15
size: NA
J: TRBJ1-1
DNA: TGTGCCAGCAGCTTGCCTGGACAGCTGAACACTGAAGCTTTCTTT
CDR3: CASSLPGQLNTEAFF

D: NA
V: TRBV7-9
length: 13
size: few
J: TRBJ1-1
DNA: TGTGCCAGCAGCTTACGGCTGCTCACTGAAGCTTTCTTT
CDR3: CASSLRLLTEAFF

D: TRBD1
V: TRBV5-1
length: 16
size: many
J: TRBJ1-1
DNA: TGCGCCAGCAGCTTACTTACAGGGGCCGGGAACACTGAAGCTTTCTTT
CDR3: CASSLLTGAGNTEAFF

D: NA
V: TRBV2
length: 13
size: NA
J: TRBJ1-5
DNA: TGTGCCAGCAAAGCAAATAGCAATCAGCCCCAGCATTTT
CDR3: CASKANSNQPQHF

D: NA
V: TRBV6-6
length: 16
size: once
J: TRBJ1-1
DNA: TGTGCCAGCAGTTACCGCAGGGGCCAAGTGAACACTGAAGCTTTCTTT
CDR3: CASSYRRGQVNTEAFF

D: NA
V: TRBV13
length: 14
size: NA
J: TRBJ2-4
DNA: TGTGCCAGCAGCTTACAGGTAGCCAAAAACATTCAGTACTTC
CDR3: CASSLQVAKNIQYF

D: TRBD2
V: TRBV18
length: 15
size: NA
J: TRBJ2-7
DNA: TGTGCCAGCTCACCACTTCCTAGCGGGACCGACGAGCAGTACTTC
CDR3: CASSPLPSGTDEQYF